This T cell receptor (beta chain) was recorded in a study of control samples from healthy donors and cancer patients. The CDR3 consists of 17 residues. Trimming left V 0 bases short and J 2 bases short, with 11 bases between. Germline CDR1 MGHRA, CDR2 YSYEKL. A single count supports this clone. The data were produced by immunoSEQ multiplex PCR, yet TCRdb's version contains in-frame clones alone and is incomplete. The top ten hold around 13% of the sample, which has more than 140,000 clones, approximately 94% seen once. The sequence derives from a man aged 35 to 55 in good health. The genes are TRBV4-1 and TRBJ1-6; a possible D gene is TRBD1 (6 bases). Sample: blood. The CDR3: CASSQDTGATYNSPLHF. CDR3 in DNA: TGCGCCAGCAGCCAAGATACGGGGGCAACCTATAATTCACCCCTCCACTTT.